Each of the 5 T cell receptor beta chains below was sequenced from the same sample in a study of T cells in Graves' hyperthyroidism and ophthalmopathy. RNA transcripts served as the template for amplifying TCR beta CDR3 regions. The TCR CDR3 was amplified in a first-round RT-PCR using the HTBI primer set. TCRdb reprocessed the multiplex PCR reads with MiXCR, giving one entry per CDR3 protein. The sample comprises 400,000 or so distinct CDR3 sequences, roughly 14% of which are singletons, and roughly 21% rests with the top ten. Specimen: blood. The receptors here all came from a young woman with Graves' ophthalmopathy.

Only a few counts were recorded for this clonotype. V usage is TRBV6-5 and J usage is TRBJ1-2, with D perhaps TRBD1 (6 bases). CDR1 is MNHEY, CDR2 SVGAGI, per germline. Trimming shortened V by 3 bases and J by 0 bases, and 14 bases separated the two germline ends. The CDR3 totals 16 residues. The CDR3 DNA reads as TGTGCCAGCAGTTATCTAACACAGGGTTCTAACTATGGCTACACCTTC. Translation: CASSYLTQGSNYGYTF.

The CDR3 region is CASSQSQGGNYGYTF. CDR3 coding DNA: TGTGCCAGCAGCCAGAGCCAGGGGGGAAACTATGGCTACACCTTC. The chain has TRBV4-2 and TRBJ1-2; 7 positions agree with TRBD1. CDR1 LGHNA and CDR2 YNFKEQ come from the germline V gene. Losses at the gene ends were 3 bases for V and 2 bases for J; bases not matched to a gene: 6. The CDR3 loop spans 15 amino acids.

This clonotype was observed many times. V is TRBV12-3 or TRBV12-4 and J is TRBJ1-1; no reliable D call. The CDR3 covers 14 residues. Trimming took off 6 bases at V and 1 base at J, with 12 bases between the two ends. CDR3 protein: CASRATEGNTEAFF. The CDR3 DNA is TGTGCCAGCAGGGCCACTGAGGGGAACACTGAAGCTTTCTTT.

This clonotype was counted a few times. A much more abundant neighbour one base away suggests this may be a read error. V and J are TRBV5-1 and TRBJ2-7; a weak D match, TRBD2 (6 bases). This CDR3 is 15 amino acids long. The germline V gene encodes CDR1 SGHRS and CDR2 YFSETQ. Trimming shortened V by 2 bases and J by 2 bases, and 14 bases separated the two germline ends. CDR3 amino acids: CASSLTGGFAYEQYF. CDR3 DNA: TGCGCCAGCAGCTTAACCGGGGGTTTCGCCTACGAGCAGTACTTC.

This clonotype was recorded at least ten times. The CDR3 DNA sequence: TGCAGTGCTCCATGGACTAGGGGGCAAGAGACCCAGTACTTC. This sequence encodes CSAPWTRGQETQYF. The rearrangement uses TRBV20-1 and TRBJ2-5; the D gene is possibly TRBD2 (7 bases). This CDR3 comprises 14 residues. CDR1 DFQATT and CDR2 SNEGSKA come from the germline V gene (reference sequence). V gave up 5 bases and J gave up 2 bases, with 15 bases separating them.